This T cell receptor beta chain was retrieved from a study of T cells in Graves' hyperthyroidism and ophthalmopathy. Germline CDR1 is SNHLY and CDR2 is FYNNEI. CDR3 length: 15 residues. With 3 bases removed from V and 2 bases from J, the gap between germline ends came to 14 bases. Amplified TCR beta CDR3 regions came from RNA transcripts. A first-round RT-PCR of the TCR CDR3 used the HTBI primer set. A single record per CDR3 protein comes from TCRdb applying MiXCR to the multiplex PCR reads. The sample includes around 620,000 distinct CDR3 sequences, 35% to 55% seen only once; the top ten take roughly 19%.

The J gene is TRBJ2-7, the V gene TRBV2; TRBD1 or TRBD2 may be the D gene (5 bases each). Sequencing was performed on peripheral blood or thyroid tissue (not recorded which). The source is an adult woman with Graves' disease, either hyperthyroidism or ophthalmopathy (not recorded which). The chain's CDR3 is CASSDPRDGAYEQYF. The CDR3 DNA sequence: TGTGCCAGCAGTGACCCCAGGGACGGCGCCTACGAGCAGTACTTC.